These 2 T cell receptor beta chains share one sample of origin, sequenced in a study of T-cell memory formation after mild COVID-19. TCRdb called the 5' RACE reads again in MiXCR, with one record for every CDR3 protein. The table lists fewer than 450,000 distinct CDR3 sequences, roughly 21% of them singletons. Sample: PBMCs or a T cell subset sorted from them (not recorded which). The receptors were gathered from an adult woman who had mild COVID-19 (a few samples of this study predate the infection). Cell type and time point are not known.

V and J are TRBV4-3 and TRBJ2-1; D possibly matches TRBD1 or TRBD2 (5 bases each). The CDR3 contains 15 residues. CDR1 and CDR2 from the germline V gene are LGHNA and YSLEER. The ends were cut back, 0 bases at V and 8 bases at J, with 14 bases in the middle. CDR3 sequence: CASSQERYEGYEQFF. CDR3 coding DNA: TGCGCCAGCAGCCAAGAACGTTATGAGGGGTATGAGCAGTTCTTC.

The gene calls are TRBV7-6 and TRBJ1-2; D is ambiguous. Germline V CDR1 and CDR2: SGHVS, FNYEAQ. The CDR3 covers 13 residues. The ends were cut back, 1 base at V and 7 bases at J, with 10 bases in the middle. CDR3 nucleotides: TGTGCCAGCAGCTTAGAGGAGTCGAGTGGCTACACCTTC. Translated, it gives CASSLEESSGYTF.